These T cell receptor beta chains were read from a single sample in a study of cytomegalovirus exposure and HLA in healthy donors. Assay used: immunoSEQ multiplex PCR; TCRdb lists only in-frame clones, some missing. The sample yields around 99,000 clones, over 60% seen once. Source material: PBMCs. Receptors were obtained from a male donor in good health and CMV-seronegative. Both conserved end residues are trimmed from each CDR3. A clone size is listed for some rows: how often the clone was seen (once, few, many), or a class if it is expanded.

V gene	CDR3 length	J gene	clone size	CDR3 protein
TRBV6-1	15	TRBJ1-2	once	ASSEALYGGVNYGYT
TRBV5-5	13	TRBJ2-5	-	ASSPVTGAQETQY
TRBV10-1	14	TRBJ2-3	-	ASSESRTSVPDTQY
TRBV6-1	10	TRBJ2-1	-	ASSETYNEQF
TRBV27	14	TRBJ1-2	-	ASSLLASGLNYGYT
TRBV7-7	11	TRBJ1-1	once	ASAEQENTEAF
TRBV15	13	TRBJ2-7	-	ATSRDRQGGYEQY
TRBV6-5	13	TRBJ1-2	-	ASSFATGGKSGYT
TRBV20-1	9	TRBJ2-7	once	SAGAGAEQY
TRBV21-1	13	TRBJ1-2	-	ASSNTGGPNYGYT
TRBV19	15	TRBJ2-7	few	ASSRGAGGQPSYEQY
TRBV30	12	TRBJ2-5	-	AWSVGLAQETQY
TRBV5-1	13	TRBJ2-1	-	ASSSGTSGANEQF
TRBV7-9	13	TRBJ2-6	-	ASSLRGSGANVLT
TRBV19	13	TRBJ1-2	-	ASSIVPGRVLGYT
TRBV27	12	TRBJ2-7	-	ASSLMGLGYEQY
TRBV20-1	9	TRBJ1-2	-	SARRREGYT
TRBV5-1	13	TRBJ2-5	-	ASSSTLAIQETQY
TRBV5-6	13	TRBJ2-3	-	ASSWDRIRPDTQY
TRBV5-8	13	TRBJ2-1	-	ASSGGTSRYNEQF
TRBV2	11	TRBJ2-1	-	ASSPSSYNEQF
TRBV28	13	TRBJ2-1	-	ASSITLSSYNEQF
TRBV4-2	15	TRBJ1-5	-	ASSPLAGKGSNQPQH
TRBV28	14	TRBJ1-5	-	ASSPPHGQDDQPQH
TRBV9	11	TRBJ2-5	-	ASSVDGNGEQY
TRBV4-2	12	TRBJ2-1	-	ASSQEVANNEQF
TRBV6-5	13	TRBJ2-7	-	ASSYSGQGADEQY
TRBV19	14	TRBJ2-3	-	ASSSVAGKITDTQY
TRBV6-1	12	TRBJ2-2	-	ASSERGYPGELF
TRBV10-3	14	TRBJ2-1	once	AISGMGLAGWNEQF
TRBV27	13	TRBJ2-7	once	ASSPPGLAGGEQY
TRBV27	12	TRBJ2-7	once	ASSWGSGSYEQY